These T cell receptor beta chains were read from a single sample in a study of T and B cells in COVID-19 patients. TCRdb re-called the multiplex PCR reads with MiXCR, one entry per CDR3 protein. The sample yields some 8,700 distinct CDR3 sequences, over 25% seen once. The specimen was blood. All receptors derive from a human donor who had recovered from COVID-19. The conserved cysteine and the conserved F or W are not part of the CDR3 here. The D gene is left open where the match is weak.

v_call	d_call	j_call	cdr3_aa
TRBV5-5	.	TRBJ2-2	ASSLDWTGELF
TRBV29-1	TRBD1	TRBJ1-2	SVPGTGTPYGYT
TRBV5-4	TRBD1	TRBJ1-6	ASSSGTEFGALH
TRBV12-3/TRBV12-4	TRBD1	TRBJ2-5	ASSFLGTGRETQY
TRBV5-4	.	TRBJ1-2	ASSLSLTNYGYS
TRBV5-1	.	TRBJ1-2	ASSDGQRYGYT
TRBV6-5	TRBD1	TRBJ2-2	ASNKGQSYTGELF
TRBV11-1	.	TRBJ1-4	ASSLVVATNEKLF
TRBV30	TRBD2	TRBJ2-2	AWSGAGGRTGELF
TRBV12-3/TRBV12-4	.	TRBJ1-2	ASSLGGQAVYGYT
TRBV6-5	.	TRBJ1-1	ASSRVGTEAF
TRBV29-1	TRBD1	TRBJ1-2	SVERRTGTGYT
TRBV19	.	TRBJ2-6	ASSIPGTPTGANVLT
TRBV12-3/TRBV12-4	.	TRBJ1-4	ASSLTDVWGTNEKLF
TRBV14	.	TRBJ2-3	ASSRAGGGADTQY
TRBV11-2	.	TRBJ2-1	ASSLIRGGEQF
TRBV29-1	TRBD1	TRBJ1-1	SASGGGTEAF
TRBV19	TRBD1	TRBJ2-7	ASSILPGQGSYEQY
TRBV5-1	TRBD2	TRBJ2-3	ASRGGSDTQY
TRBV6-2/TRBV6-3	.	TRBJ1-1	ASSYYPNTEAF
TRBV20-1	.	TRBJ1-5	SALSPGGGYSNQPQH
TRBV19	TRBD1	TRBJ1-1	ASSKILRDRENEAF
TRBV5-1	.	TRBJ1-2	ASSPGQSYGYT
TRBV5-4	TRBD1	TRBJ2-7	ASQGDREDEQY
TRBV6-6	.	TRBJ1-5	ASSYSAWPQH
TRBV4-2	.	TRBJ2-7	ASSQEGGTYEQY
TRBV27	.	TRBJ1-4	ASSPGLRSYKLF
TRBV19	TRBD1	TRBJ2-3	ASTMGDSRTGRSDTQY
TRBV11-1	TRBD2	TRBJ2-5	ASSQDSPWTSAQETQY
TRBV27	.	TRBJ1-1	ASSLSLNTEAF
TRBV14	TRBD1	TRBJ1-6	ASSQLTGVAYNSPLH
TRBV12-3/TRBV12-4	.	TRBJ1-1	ASSFSRNTEAF
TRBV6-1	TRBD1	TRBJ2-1	ASSEATGGYNEQF
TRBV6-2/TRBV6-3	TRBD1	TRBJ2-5	ASRPYIWTGEETQY
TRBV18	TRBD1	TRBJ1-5	ASSPGTGDQPQH
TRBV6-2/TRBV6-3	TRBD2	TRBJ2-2	ASSQGGWAHTGELF
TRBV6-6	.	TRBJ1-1	ASSFTNTEAF
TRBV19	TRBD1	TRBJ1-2	ASSVGGQPGDGYT
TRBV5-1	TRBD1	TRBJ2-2	ASSLEGAGTGELF
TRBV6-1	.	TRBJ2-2	ASSGTGDSGELF
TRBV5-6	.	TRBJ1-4	ASSQVGEQGNEKLF
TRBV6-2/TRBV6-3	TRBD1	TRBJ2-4	ASTPSGQGERNIQY
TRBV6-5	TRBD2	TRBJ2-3	ASSPGGPDTQY
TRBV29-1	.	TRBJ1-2	SASGAGTPPNYGYT
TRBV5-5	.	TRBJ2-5	ASSLDGQGGETQY
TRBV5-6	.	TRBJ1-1	ASSLREINTEAF
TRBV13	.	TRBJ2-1	ASRSVGPREQF
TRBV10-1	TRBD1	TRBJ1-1	ASSGTGTGSEAF
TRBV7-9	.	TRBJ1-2	ASSFGTGYGYT
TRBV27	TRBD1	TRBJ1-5	ASSGTEFQPQH
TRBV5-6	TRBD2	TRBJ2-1	ASMGNSGGVYNEQF
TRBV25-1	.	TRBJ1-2	ASSEAGANYGYT
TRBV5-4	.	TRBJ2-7	ASREQGSGYEQY
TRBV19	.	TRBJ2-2	ASSSQGNTGELF
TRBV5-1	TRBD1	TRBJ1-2	ASSPGTGGEEPYGYT